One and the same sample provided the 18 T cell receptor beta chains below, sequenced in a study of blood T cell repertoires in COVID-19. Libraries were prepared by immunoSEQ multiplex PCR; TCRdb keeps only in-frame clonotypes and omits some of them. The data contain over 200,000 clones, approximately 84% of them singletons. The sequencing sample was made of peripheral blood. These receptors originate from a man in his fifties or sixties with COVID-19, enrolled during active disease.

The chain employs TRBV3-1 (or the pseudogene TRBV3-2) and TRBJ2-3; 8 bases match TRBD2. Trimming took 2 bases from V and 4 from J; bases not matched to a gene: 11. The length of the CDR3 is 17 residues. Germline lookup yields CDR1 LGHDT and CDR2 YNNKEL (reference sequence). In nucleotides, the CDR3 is TGTGCCAGCAGCCAATACCAAGCGGGAGTGGGGGCAGATACGCAGTATTTT. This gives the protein CASSQYQAGVGADTQYF.

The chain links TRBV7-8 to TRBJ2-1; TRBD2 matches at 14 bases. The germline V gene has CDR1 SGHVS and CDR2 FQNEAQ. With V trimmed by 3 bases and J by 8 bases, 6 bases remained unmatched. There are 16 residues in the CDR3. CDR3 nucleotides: TGTGCCAGCAGCTTCCGACTAGCGGGAGGGTTCGATGAGCAGTTCTTC. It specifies CASSFRLAGGFDEQFF. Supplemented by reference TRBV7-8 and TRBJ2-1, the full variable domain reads GAGVSQSPRYKVAKRGQDVALRCDPISGHVSLFWYQQALGQGPEFLTYFQNEAQLDKSGLPSDRFFAERPEGSVSTLKIQRTQQEDSAVYLCASSFRLAGGFDEQFFGPGTRLTVL.

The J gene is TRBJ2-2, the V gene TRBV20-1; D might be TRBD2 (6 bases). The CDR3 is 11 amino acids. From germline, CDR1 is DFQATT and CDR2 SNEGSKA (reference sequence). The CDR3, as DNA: TGCTCCGGGAGGAACACCGGGGAGCTGTTTTTT. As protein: CSGRNTGELFF.

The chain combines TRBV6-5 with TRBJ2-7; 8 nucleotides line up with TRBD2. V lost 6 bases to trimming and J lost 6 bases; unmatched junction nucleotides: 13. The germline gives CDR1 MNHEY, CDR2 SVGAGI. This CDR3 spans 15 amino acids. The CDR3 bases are TGTGCCAGCAGCACACGAGGTCGGGAGGGCCCCGAGCAGTACTTC. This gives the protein CASSTRGREGPEQYF.

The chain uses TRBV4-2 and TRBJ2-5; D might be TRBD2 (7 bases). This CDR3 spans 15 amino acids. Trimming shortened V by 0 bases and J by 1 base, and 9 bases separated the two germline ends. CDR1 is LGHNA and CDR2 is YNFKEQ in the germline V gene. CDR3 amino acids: CASSQERGRQETQYF. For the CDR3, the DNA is TGTGCCAGCAGCCAAGAGCGGGGGCGCCAAGAGACCCAGTACTTC.

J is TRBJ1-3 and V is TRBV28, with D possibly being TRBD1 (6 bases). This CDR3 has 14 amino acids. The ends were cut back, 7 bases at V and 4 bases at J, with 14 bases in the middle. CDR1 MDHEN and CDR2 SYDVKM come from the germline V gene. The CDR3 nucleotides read TGTGCCAGCACAGGTCAGGGGAAAGGAAACACCATATATTTT. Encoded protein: CASTGQGKGNTIYF.

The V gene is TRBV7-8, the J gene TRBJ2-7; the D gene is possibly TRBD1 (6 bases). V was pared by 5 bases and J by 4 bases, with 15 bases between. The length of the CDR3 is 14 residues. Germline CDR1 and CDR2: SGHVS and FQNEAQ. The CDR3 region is CASSRRTADYEQYF. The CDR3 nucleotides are TGTGCCAGCAGCCGAAGGACAGCTGATTACGAGCAGTACTTC.

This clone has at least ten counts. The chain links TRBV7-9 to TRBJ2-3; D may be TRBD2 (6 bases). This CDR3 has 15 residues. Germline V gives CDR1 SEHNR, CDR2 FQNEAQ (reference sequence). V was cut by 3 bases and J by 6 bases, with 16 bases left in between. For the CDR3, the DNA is TGTGCCAGCAGCTTCCCGGGACTGCCCCCGGATACGCAGTATTTT. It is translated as CASSFPGLPPDTQYF.

The CDR3 loop reads CASSLGQKTNGYTF. Here the CDR3 DNA reads TGTGCCAGCAGCTTAGGACAGAAGACAAATGGCTACACCTTC. The chain carries TRBV7-2 and TRBJ1-2; the D gene is possibly TRBD1 (5 bases). Trimming took 1 base from V and 6 from J, leaving 12 bases between them. This CDR3 is built from 14 residues. Per germline, CDR1 SGHTA and CDR2 FQGNSA.

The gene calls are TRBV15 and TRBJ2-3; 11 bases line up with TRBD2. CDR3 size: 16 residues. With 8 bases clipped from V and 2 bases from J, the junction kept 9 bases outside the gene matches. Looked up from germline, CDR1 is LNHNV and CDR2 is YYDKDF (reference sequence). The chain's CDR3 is CATLAGTSGPTDTQYF. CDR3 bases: TGTGCCACCTTAGCCGGGACTAGCGGACCCACAGATACGCAGTATTTT.

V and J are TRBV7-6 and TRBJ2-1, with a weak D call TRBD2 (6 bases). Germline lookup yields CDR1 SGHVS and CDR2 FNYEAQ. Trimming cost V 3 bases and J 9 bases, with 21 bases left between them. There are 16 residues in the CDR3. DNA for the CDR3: TGTGCCAGCAGCTTCCAAACGGACTGGGGGGACGGTGAGCAGTTCTTC. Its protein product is CASSFQTDWGDGEQFF.

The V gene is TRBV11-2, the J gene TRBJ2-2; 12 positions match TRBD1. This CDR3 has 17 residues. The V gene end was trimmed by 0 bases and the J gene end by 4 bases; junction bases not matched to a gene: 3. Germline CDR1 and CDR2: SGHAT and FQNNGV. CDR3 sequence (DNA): TGTGCCAGCAGCTTAGATCCGGGACAGGGGGCCACCGGGGAGCTGTTTTTT. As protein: CASSLDPGQGATGELFF.

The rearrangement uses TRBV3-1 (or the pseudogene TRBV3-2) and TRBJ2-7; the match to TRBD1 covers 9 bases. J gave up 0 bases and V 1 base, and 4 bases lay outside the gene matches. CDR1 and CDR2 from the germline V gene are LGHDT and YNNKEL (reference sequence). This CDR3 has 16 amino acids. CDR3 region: CASSQVGQGSSYEQYF. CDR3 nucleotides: TGTGCCAGCAGCCAAGTCGGACAGGGGAGCTCCTACGAGCAGTACTTC.

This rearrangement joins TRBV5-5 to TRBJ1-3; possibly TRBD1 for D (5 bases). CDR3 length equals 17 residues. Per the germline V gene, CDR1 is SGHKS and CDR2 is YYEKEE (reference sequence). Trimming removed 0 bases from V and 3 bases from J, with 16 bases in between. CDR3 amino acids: CASSLEARQDNGNTIYF. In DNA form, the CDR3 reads TGTGCCAGCAGCTTGGAGGCTCGGCAGGACAATGGAAACACCATATATTTT.

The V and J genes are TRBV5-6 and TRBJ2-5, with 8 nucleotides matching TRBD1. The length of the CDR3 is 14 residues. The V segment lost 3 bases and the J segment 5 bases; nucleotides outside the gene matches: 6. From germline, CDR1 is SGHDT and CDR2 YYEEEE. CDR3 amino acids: CASSSGQVVETQYF. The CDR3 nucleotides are TGTGCCAGCAGCTCGGGACAGGTCGTGGAGACCCAGTACTTC.

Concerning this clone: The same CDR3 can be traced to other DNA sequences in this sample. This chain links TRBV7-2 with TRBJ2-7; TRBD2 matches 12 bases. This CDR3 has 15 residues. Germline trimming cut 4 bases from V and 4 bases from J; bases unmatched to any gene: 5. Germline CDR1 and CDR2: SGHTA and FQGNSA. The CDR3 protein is CASSYRLAGEYEQYF. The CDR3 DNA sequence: TGTGCCAGCAGCTACCGACTAGCGGGGGAGTACGAGCAGTACTTC.

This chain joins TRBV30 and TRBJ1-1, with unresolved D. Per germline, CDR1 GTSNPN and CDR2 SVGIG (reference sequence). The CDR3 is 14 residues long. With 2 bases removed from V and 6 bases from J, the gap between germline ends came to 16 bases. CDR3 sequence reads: CAWSPKRENSEAFF. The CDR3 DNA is TGTGCCTGGAGTCCGAAGAGGGAAAATTCTGAAGCTTTCTTT.

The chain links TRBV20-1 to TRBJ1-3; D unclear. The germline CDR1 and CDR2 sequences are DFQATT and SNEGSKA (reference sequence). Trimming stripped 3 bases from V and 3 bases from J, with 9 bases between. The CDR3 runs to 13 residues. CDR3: CSASQALGNTIYF. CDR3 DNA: TGCAGTGCTAGTCAGGCCCTTGGAAACACCATATATTTT.